This entry lists 4 T cell receptor beta chains sequenced from one sample in a study of blood T cell repertoires in COVID-19. The assay was immunoSEQ multiplex PCR, and TCRdb's table has in-frame clones only and misses some. The sample yields a few hundred thousand clones, about nine tenths seen once. The sequenced material came from PBMCs or T cells enriched from blood (not recorded which). All receptors come from a woman in her forties with acute COVID-19.

The genes are TRBV15 and TRBJ1-1; perhaps TRBD1 as D (5 bases). CDR3 length: 13 residues. V lost 3 bases to trimming and J lost 8 bases, with 13 bases between them. Germline CDR1 is LNHNV and CDR2 is YYDKDF (reference sequence). The chain's CDR3 is CATSSPLGLEAFF. The CDR3 bases are TGTGCCACCAGCAGCCCACTGGGGCTGGAAGCTTTCTTT.

The chain joins TRBV7-6 to TRBJ2-5; 8 bases agree with TRBD2. Germline V gene data show CDR1 as SGHVS and CDR2 as FNYEAQ. Trimming at V came to 5 bases and at J to 3 bases, leaving 5 bases not matched to a gene. There are 14 residues in the CDR3. The CDR3 nucleotides are TGTGCCAGCAGCGTCAGCGGGAGAGAAGAGACCCAGTACTTC. Translation: CASSVSGREETQYF.

This clone occurred once. V and J are TRBV7-3 and TRBJ1-1; D unclear. V lost 2 bases to trimming and J lost 7 bases, with 11 bases between them. This CDR3 contains 13 residues. The germline gives CDR1 SGHTA, CDR2 FQGTGA. The CDR3 here is CASSLWGGGEAFF. CDR3 bases: TGTGCCAGCAGCTTATGGGGAGGTGGTGAAGCTTTCTTT.

This clone was picked up a small number of times. This rearrangement joins TRBV27 to TRBJ1-5, with no clear D. CDR3 length equals 13 residues. V was cut by 6 bases and J by 3 bases, with 9 bases left in between. CDR1 is MNHEY and CDR2 is SMNVEV in the germline V gene (reference sequence). This chain's CDR3 is CASRDSDNQPQHF. DNA for the CDR3: TGTGCCAGCAGAGACTCAGACAATCAGCCCCAGCATTTT.